This T cell receptor (beta chain) emerged from a study of response to subunit inactivated influenza vaccine. Study findings and constraints: Every seasonal influenza vaccination brings in few new T cells, the authors suggested.

Using its own MiXCR run on the RT-PCR reads, TCRdb lists one record per CDR3 protein. In the table there are over 750,000 distinct CDR3 sequences, about 20% of which are singletons. Germline CDR1 reads SGHTA; CDR2 reads FQGTGA. Trimming removed 5 bases at V and 0 bases at J, with 12 bases between. CDR3 length equals 15 residues. A word on this clonotype: Its target is not known.

The sample here was PBMCs from blood, taken around 5 days after vaccination. The rearrangement links TRBV7-3 to TRBJ2-3, with unresolved D. The TCR comes from a man in his forties or fifties who received an inactivated influenza vaccine. CDR3 loop: CASSGRRASTDTQYF. The DNA for the CDR3 is TGTGCCAGCAGCGGAAGAAGGGCTAGCACAGATACGCAGTATTTT.